This passage covers 32 T cell receptor beta chains from one sample sequenced in a study of T cell responses to AZD1222 COVID-19 vaccine. Generated by immunoSEQ multiplex PCR, the TCRdb table keeps only in-frame clones and is missing some. The sample has roughly 85,000 clones; roughly 90% are singletons. Sequencing was performed on peripheral blood, taken on day 0 of MenACWY control vaccination. The receptors were sampled from an adult in good health.

The chain recombines TRBV30 with TRBJ1-1; D is uncertain. The germline V gene encodes CDR1 GTSNPN and CDR2 SVGIG (reference sequence). V was trimmed by 6 bases and J by 1 base, leaving 9 bases between them. This CDR3 is built from 12 residues. CDR3 in DNA: TGTGCCTGCGGAGTCGGGAACACTGAAGCTTTCTTT. This encodes CACGVGNTEAFF.

Comments on this clone: This sample includes further DNA sequences coding for the same CDR3. The genes are TRBV5-1 and TRBJ2-1; TRBD2 agrees at 7 bases. The junction had 2 bases not matched to a gene; V was cut back by 2 bases and J by 0 bases. CDR1 is SGHRS and CDR2 is YFSETQ in the germline V gene. The length of the CDR3 is 15 residues. The CDR3 is CASSLAGSSYNEQFF. The CDR3 bases are TGCGCCAGCAGCTTAGCGGGGAGCTCCTACAATGAGCAGTTCTTC.

The rearrangement links TRBV2 to TRBJ2-2, with D possibly being TRBD2 (6 bases). Per the germline V gene, CDR1 is SNHLY and CDR2 is FYNNEI. The CDR3 sequence is 15 residues long. Trimming took off 3 bases at V and 7 bases at J, with 15 bases between the two ends. The CDR3 DNA is TGTGCCAGCAGTGAGGGACTTACCGTAGGCGGGGAGCTGTTTTTT. Its translation is CASSEGLTVGGELFF.

The V call is TRBV12-3 or TRBV12-4, the J call TRBJ2-2, with unresolved D. V dropped 3 bases and J dropped 5 bases, with 7 bases sitting between them. The CDR3 loop spans 13 amino acids. The CDR3 DNA follows: TGTGCCAGCAGTTTCTTGGAAACCGGGGAGCTGTTTTTT. Its protein is CASSFLETGELFF.

V gene TRBV27 combines with J gene TRBJ1-5, with TRBD1 matching 7 bases. The CDR3 runs to 20 residues. Germline-derived CDR1 and CDR2 are MNHEY and SMNVEV (reference sequence). After removal of 6 bases from V and 5 bases from J, the junction contained 25 bases not matched to a gene. In nucleotides, the CDR3 is TGTGCCAGCAGACCTTTGCCAGGGGGGGCGATTAGACTTAGACATCAGCCCCAGCATTTT. Translating it yields CASRPLPGGAIRLRHQPQHF.

The chain employs TRBV2 and TRBJ2-5, with D unresolved. The germline V gene has CDR1 SNHLY and CDR2 FYNNEI. The CDR3 sequence is 12 residues long. The V end lost 1 base, the J end lost 5 bases, and 5 bases lay between the germline ends. The CDR3 sequence: CASSEVRETQYF. As DNA, the CDR3 is TGTGCCAGCAGTGAAGTCAGGGAGACCCAGTACTTC.

V and J are TRBV28 and TRBJ2-2; no definite D call. This CDR3 is 13 amino acids long. V lost 7 bases, J lost 4 bases, and 10 bases lay in between. Looked up from germline, CDR1 is MDHEN and CDR2 is SYDVKM. CDR3 loop: CASKVGGTGELFF. CDR3 DNA sequence: TGTGCCAGCAAGGTTGGTGGCACCGGGGAGCTGTTTTTT.

The chain employs TRBV7-3 and TRBJ1-1, with D hard to call. Germline assignment: CDR1 SGHTA and CDR2 FQGTGA. Trimming stripped 3 bases from V and 8 bases from J, with 19 bases between. The CDR3 has 15 residues. CDR3 amino acids: CASSFDGSGFREAFF. As DNA, the CDR3 is TGTGCCAGCAGCTTTGATGGCTCAGGATTCCGCGAAGCTTTCTTT.

This chain uses TRBV3-1 (or the pseudogene TRBV3-2) with TRBJ2-7; unclear D gene. Per germline, CDR1 LGHDT and CDR2 YNNKEL (reference sequence). The CDR3 has 15 amino acids. V was pared by 1 base and J by 0 bases, with 10 bases between. The CDR3 region is CASSQGLQSSYEQYF. CDR3 DNA: TGTGCCAGCAGCCAAGGTCTACAAAGCTCCTACGAGCAGTACTTC.

The rearrangement links TRBV7-9 to TRBJ2-7; possibly TRBD1 for D (5 bases). There are 12 residues in the CDR3. Trimming left V 2 bases short and J 3 bases short, with 5 bases between. Per germline, CDR1 SEHNR and CDR2 FQNEAQ (reference sequence). CDR3 sequence reads: CASSLTGYEQYF. The DNA for the CDR3 is TGTGCCAGCAGCTTAACAGGCTACGAGCAGTACTTC.

This clone was seen a single time. The J gene is TRBJ2-7, the V gene TRBV12-3 or TRBV12-4; 9 bases align to TRBD1. The CDR3 extends over 13 amino acids. Trimming cost V 8 bases and J 2 bases; bases outside gene matches: 4. CDR3 DNA sequence: TGTGCCAGCGCGGGACAGGGCGCCTACGAGCAGTACTTC. This gives the protein CASAGQGAYEQYF.

V gene TRBV7-6 combines with J gene TRBJ2-2; 8 positions agree with TRBD2. CDR3 length equals 18 residues. Germline CDR1 is SGHVS and CDR2 is FNYEAQ. V trimming: 1 base; J trimming: 6 bases; junction bases outside the gene matches: 13. For the CDR3, the DNA is TGTGCCAGCAGCTTAGGGTCCGGGACTACCGGGAGGGCCGGGGAGCTGTTTTTT. Protein product: CASSLGSGTTGRAGELFF.

The genes are TRBV7-8 and TRBJ1-4; no firm D call. Trimming left V 5 bases short and J 4 bases short, with 11 bases between. This CDR3 contains 14 residues. The V gene's germline CDR1 is SGHVS and CDR2 FQNEAQ. The CDR3 reads CASSRPEGNEKLFF. The DNA of the CDR3 is TGTGCCAGCAGCCGACCGGAGGGTAATGAAAAACTGTTTTTT.

The V call is TRBV7-9, the J call TRBJ1-2; D remains ambiguous. Germline CDR1 reads SEHNR; CDR2 reads FQNEAQ (reference sequence). V dropped 4 bases and J dropped 1 base, with 10 bases sitting between them. This CDR3 has 14 amino acids. CDR3 region: CASSSHTFNYGYTF. CDR3 bases: TGTGCCAGCAGCTCGCACACCTTTAACTATGGCTACACCTTC.

The V gene is TRBV24-1, the J gene TRBJ2-1, with 12 bases that match TRBD2. Germline trimming cut 3 bases from V and 7 bases from J; bases unmatched to any gene: 6. This CDR3 region has 16 residues. The germline gives CDR1 KGHDR, CDR2 SFDVKD. CDR3 nucleotides: TGTGCCACCAGTGATAAACTAGCGGGGGGAAGAAATGAGCAGTTCTTC. It translates to CATSDKLAGGRNEQFF.

The rearrangement joins TRBV6-5 to TRBJ1-2, with D maybe TRBD1 (5 bases). There are 14 residues in the CDR3. Germline loops: CDR1 MNHEY, CDR2 SVGAGI. V was cut by 6 bases and J by 1 base, with 12 bases left in between. CDR3 bases: TGTGCCAGCAGACCGATACAGGTTAACTATGGCTACACCTTC. Amino acids: CASRPIQVNYGYTF.

The chain combines TRBV11-2 with TRBJ2-2; tentatively, D is TRBD1 (6 bases). The V gene's germline CDR1 is SGHAT and CDR2 FQNNGV. V was trimmed by 1 base and J by 4 bases, leaving 13 bases between them. This CDR3 spans 16 amino acids. DNA of the CDR3: TGTGCCAGCAGCTTAGCGCCAGGGGTGGGCACCGGGGAGCTGTTTTTT. As protein: CASSLAPGVGTGELFF. Full variable domain (missing parts from reference TRBV11-2 and TRBJ2-2): EAGVAQSPRYKIIEKRQSVAFWCNPISGHATLYWYQQILGQGPKLLIQFQNNGVVDDSQLPKDRFSAERLKGVDSTLKIQPAKLEDSAVYLCASSLAPGVGTGELFFGEGSRLTVL.

This clone was observed a single time. The V call is TRBV25-1, the J call TRBJ1-1; a weak D match, TRBD1 (5 bases). The length of the CDR3 is 15 residues. Germline V lookup: CDR1 MGHDK, CDR2 SYGVNS. Trimming took off 1 base at V and 1 base at J, with 10 bases between the two ends. DNA of the CDR3: TGTGCCAGCAGTGAATCGGGACTTACGAACACTGAAGCTTTCTTT. It codes for CASSESGLTNTEAFF.

The rearrangement joins TRBV7-3 to TRBJ1-6; D gene ambiguous. The CDR3 consists of 12 residues. In germline, CDR1 is SGHTA, CDR2 FQGTGA. The germline V and J ends were trimmed by 1 base and 11 bases, with 6 bases remaining between them. The CDR3 DNA reads TGTGCCAGCAGCTTAAGGGAGCCACCCCTCCACTTT. Translating it yields CASSLREPPLHF.

The chain uses TRBV6-2 or TRBV6-3 and TRBJ2-7; 11 nucleotides match TRBD2. Germline V CDR1 and CDR2: MNHEY, SVGEGT. The CDR3 loop spans 16 amino acids. Trimming removed 0 bases from V and 3 bases from J; junction bases left unmatched: 4. CDR3 amino acids: CASSYSTSGTLYEQYF. Here the CDR3 DNA reads TGTGCCAGCAGTTACTCGACTAGCGGGACCCTCTACGAGCAGTACTTC.

This chain joins TRBV29-1 and TRBJ2-3; D is ambiguous. The germline V gene has CDR1 SQVTM and CDR2 ANQGSEA. Trimming took 2 bases from V and 6 from J, leaving 9 bases between them. This CDR3 is 12 amino acids long. The CDR3 spells CSVERMVDTQYF. DNA of the CDR3: TGCAGCGTTGAACGGATGGTGGATACGCAGTATTTT.

Of note for this clone: Mismatch with germline at one junction end may stem from a read error. V is TRBV6-5 and J is TRBJ1-2; maybe TRBD1 (5 bases). The CDR3 contains 13 residues. The germline gives CDR1 MNHEY, CDR2 SVGAGI. CDR3: CASSDSPRESYTF. The CDR3 DNA follows: TGTGCCAGCAGTGACTCACCCAGGGAAAGCTACACCTTC.

The chain has TRBV28 and TRBJ1-4, with a tentative D call TRBD1 (5 bases). Germline values: CDR1 MDHEN, CDR2 SYDVKM. Trimming took 6 bases from V and 5 from J, leaving 13 bases between them. CDR3 length: 14 amino acids. The CDR3 region has the DNA TGTGCCAGCAGACTCGGGACGGGGAATGAAAAACTGTTTTTT. Translated, it gives CASRLGTGNEKLFF.

The chain couples TRBV4-3 to TRBJ1-5; D is unresolved. V dropped 0 bases and J dropped 5 bases, with 8 bases sitting between them. The CDR3 is 14 amino acids. Per germline, CDR1 LGHNA and CDR2 YSLEER. The CDR3: CASSQEFYDQPQHF. For the CDR3, the DNA is TGCGCCAGCAGCCAAGAGTTCTACGATCAGCCCCAGCATTTT.

This clone was picked up a small number of times. This chain links TRBV30 with TRBJ1-6; D not resolved. This CDR3 has 14 amino acids. Trimming took off 3 bases at V and 5 bases at J, with 11 bases between the two ends. Germline V lookup: CDR1 GTSNPN, CDR2 SVGIG (reference sequence). CDR3 bases: TGTGCCTGGAGAGGGATGGGAGATAATTCACCCCTCCACTTT. Translated, it gives CAWRGMGDNSPLHF.

The rearrangement uses TRBV6-1 and TRBJ2-4; D unresolved. V was shortened by 1 base and J by 4 bases, with 11 bases between the two germline ends. The CDR3 contains 15 residues. Germline values: CDR1 MNHNS, CDR2 SASEGT. As DNA, the CDR3 is TGTGCCAGCAGTGAAGGGCGACGCGAAAAAAACATTCAGTACTTC. It yields the protein CASSEGRREKNIQYF.

V is TRBV11-2 and J is TRBJ1-6; D is uncertain. The CDR3 has 13 residues. Looked up from germline, CDR1 is SGHAT and CDR2 is FQNNGV. The germline V and J ends were trimmed by 5 bases and 9 bases, with 11 bases remaining between them. CDR3 DNA sequence: TGTGCCAGCAGCCCGCAGTGGGGTTCACCCCTCCACTTT. It translates to CASSPQWGSPLHF.

The chain uses TRBV2 and TRBJ1-1; 10 positions agree with TRBD1. This CDR3 has 16 residues. V lost 2 bases, J lost 1 base, and 4 bases stayed unmatched. Germline V gene data show CDR1 as SNHLY and CDR2 as FYNNEI. The CDR3 DNA reads TGTGCCAGCAGTGAACGAAGGGACAGGGGGAACACTGAAGCTTTCTTT. Encoded protein: CASSERRDRGNTEAFF. Full variable domain (missing parts from reference TRBV2 and TRBJ1-1): EPEVTQTPSHQVTQMGQEVILRCVPISNHLYFYWYRQILGQKVEFLVSFYNNEISEKSEIFDDQFSVERPDGSNFTLKIRSTKLEDSAMYFCASSERRDRGNTEAFFGQGTRLTVV.

The CDR3 region has the DNA TGTGCCAGCAGCCTCCAGACTAGCGGGGTGATAAAGACCCAGTACTTC. Translating gives CASSLQTSGVIKTQYF. This chain links TRBV14 with TRBJ2-5; 11 nucleotides line up with TRBD2. The germline CDR1 and CDR2 sequences are SGHDN and FVKESK. Trimming at V came to 4 bases and at J to 6 bases, leaving 10 bases not matched to a gene. This CDR3 region has 16 residues.

The rearrangement joins TRBV19 to TRBJ2-7; D uncertain. The germline gives CDR1 LNHDA, CDR2 SQIVND (reference sequence). This CDR3 is 13 amino acids long. Trimming removed 1 base at V and 7 bases at J, with 11 bases between. The CDR3 sequence: CASSIGPLREQYF. The CDR3 DNA reads TGTGCCAGTAGTATAGGCCCCCTTAGGGAGCAGTACTTC.

J is TRBJ1-3 and V is TRBV20-1, with TRBD1 matching over 7 bases. Germline V lookup: CDR1 DFQATT, CDR2 SNEGSKA (reference sequence). J gave up 5 bases and V 3 bases, and 7 bases lay outside the gene matches. The CDR3 is 14 amino acids. CDR3 protein: CSASGTEKRNTIYF. The CDR3 bases are TGCAGTGCTAGTGGGACAGAAAAGAGAAACACCATATATTTT.

The chain links TRBV10-1 to TRBJ2-5; D ambiguous. This CDR3 has 12 residues. Trimming pared 11 bases from V and 3 bases from J, leaving 13 bases between. CDR1 and CDR2 (germline): WNHNN, SYGVQD (reference sequence). For the CDR3, the DNA is TGCGCCTGGATCCGGGTAGAAGAGACCCAGTACTTC. Protein: CAWIRVEETQYF.